This T cell receptor beta chain was recovered during a study of beta chain features in type 1 diabetes. Across the study: Sorted cells from all samples, numbering 107,917,701, were examined.

CDR3 size: 15 residues. Germline lookup yields CDR1 SGHTA and CDR2 FQGNSA. Whole-study results and caveats: Compared with healthy donors, patients appeared to share more similar naive, central memory and regulatory TCRB repertoires. There was no resolution here of whether HLA type influences TCRB rearrangement.

Regarding this clone: Its antigen is not known.

Purity exceeding 95% was reached by all sorted populations. As every portion of the isolated RNA was reverse transcribed, the sequencing read expressed TCRB transcripts. The protocol was immunoSEQ multiplex PCR, while the TCRdb copy is restricted to in-frame clones and leaves out a portion. The sample includes 220,000 or so clones, more than 65% of them seen just once. Specimen: naive CD4+ T cells from blood. The receptor was derived from a man aged 25 to 40 in good health. The chain couples TRBV7-2 to TRBJ2-3; possible D gene TRBD1, 6 bases. DNA for the CDR3: TGTGGGGCAAGGGACGGGGACACCCCAGGAGATACGCAGTATTTT. Residues: CGARDGDTPGDTQYF.